These 20 T cell receptor beta chains came from one sample sequenced in a study of blood T cell repertoires in COVID-19. Clones were sequenced by immunoSEQ multiplex PCR, and TCRdb holds only the in-frame ones, with some missing. The sample shows about 190,000 clones, about 90% of them seen only once. Sequenced: peripheral blood. These receptors were obtained from a man in his forties or fifties with acute or convalescent COVID-19.

This sequence joins TRBV2 and TRBJ2-1, with 9 bases identical to TRBD1. V was pared by 2 bases and J by 9 bases, with 5 bases of the junction left unmatched. This CDR3 region has 14 residues. Germline V gene sequence: CDR1 SNHLY, CDR2 FYNNEI. The CDR3 bases are TGTGCCAGCAGTGAATGGACAGGGGAGGGTGAGCAGTTCTTC. Translated: CASSEWTGEGEQFF.

This clone has only a few counts. This rearrangement joins TRBV28 to TRBJ1-5; D may be TRBD1 (6 bases). CDR3 length equals 13 residues. V was cut by 6 bases and J by 4 bases, with 10 bases left in between. Germline V CDR1 and CDR2: MDHEN, SYDVKM. In DNA, the CDR3 is TGTGCCAGCAGGTGGACAGAGAATCAGCCCCAGCATTTT. It is translated as CASRWTENQPQHF.

This chain links TRBV18 with TRBJ2-1; 12 nucleotides agree with TRBD2. Germline CDR1 KGHSH, CDR2 LQKENI. CDR3 length: 17 residues. V was pared by 3 bases and J by 2 bases, with 5 bases of the junction left unmatched. CDR3 bases: TGTGCCAGCTCACCGATGACTAGCGGGAGCACCTACAATGAGCAGTTCTTC. Encoded protein: CASSPMTSGSTYNEQFF. Full variable domain (remainder filled in from reference TRBV18 and TRBJ2-1): NAGVMQNPRHLVRRRGQEARLRCSPMKGHSHVYWYRQLPEEGLKFMVYLQKENIIDESGMPKERFSAEFPKEGPSILRIQQVVRGDSAAYFCASSPMTSGSTYNEQFFGPGTRLTVL.

The V gene is TRBV24-1, the J gene TRBJ1-5; 10 positions agree with TRBD1. Trimming removed 3 bases from V and 6 bases from J; junction bases left unmatched: 7. In germline, CDR1 is KGHDR, CDR2 SFDVKD. The CDR3 consists of 16 residues. CDR3 nucleotides: TGTGCCACCAGTGATGCCGGGACAGGGGTGTTTCAGCCCCAGCATTTT. As protein: CATSDAGTGVFQPQHF.

The rearrangement links TRBV19 to TRBJ2-1, with 8 bases aligning to TRBD2. CDR1 and CDR2 (germline): LNHDA, SQIVND (reference sequence). The V segment lost 5 bases and the J segment 8 bases; nucleotides outside the gene matches: 11. The CDR3 is 15 amino acids. DNA for the CDR3: TGTGCCAGTAGTGAGGTCGGGAGGGCCGTGGATGAGCAGTTCTTC. Translation: CASSEVGRAVDEQFF.

V and J are TRBV6-5 and TRBJ2-7, with D possibly TRBD1 on 6 matching bases. Germline V lookup: CDR1 MNHEY, CDR2 SVGAGI. Trimming pared 3 bases from V and 2 bases from J, leaving 11 bases between. This CDR3 comprises 14 residues. The CDR3 nucleotides read TGTGCCAGCAGTTATACCGCAGGGGCCTACGAGCAGTACGTC. Amino acids: CASSYTAGAYEQYV.

This chain links TRBV3-1 (or the pseudogene TRBV3-2) with TRBJ1-5, with D possibly being TRBD1 (5 bases). The CDR3 is 13 residues long. CDR1 is LGHDT and CDR2 is YNNKEL in the germline V gene (reference sequence). With 3 bases removed from V and 4 bases from J, the gap between germline ends came to 7 bases. Here the CDR3 reads CASSHRVNQPQHF. The CDR3 DNA reads TGTGCCAGCAGCCACAGGGTAAATCAGCCCCAGCATTTT.

The chain links TRBV7-2 to TRBJ1-1; D is ambiguous. V dropped 5 bases and J dropped 2 bases, with 12 bases sitting between them. Germline V gene sequence: CDR1 SGHTA, CDR2 FQGNSA. The length of the CDR3 is 14 residues. CDR3 protein: CASSPGWSNTEAFF. The CDR3, as DNA: TGTGCCAGCAGCCCCGGGTGGTCTAACACTGAAGCTTTCTTT.

The CDR3 DNA follows: TGTGCCAGCAGCCAAAGAGGTAGCAATCAGCCCCAGCATTTT. Translated, it gives CASSQRGSNQPQHF. The chain joins TRBV3-1 (or the pseudogene TRBV3-2) to TRBJ1-5, with D hard to call. The CDR3 extends over 14 amino acids. The V gene lost 2 bases and the J gene lost 0 bases, with 5 bases spanning the gap. CDR1 is LGHDT and CDR2 is YNNKEL in the germline V gene (reference sequence).

The chain combines TRBV27 with TRBJ2-6; D possibly corresponds to TRBD2 (6 bases). The germline CDR1 and CDR2 sequences are MNHEY and SMNVEV (reference sequence). V was cut by 1 base and J by 3 bases, with 7 bases left in between. The CDR3 sequence is 15 residues long. The CDR3 DNA follows: TGTGCCAGCAGTTTATTTAGCGGTGGGGCCAACGTCCTGACTTTC. Translating gives CASSLFSGGANVLTF.

The chain employs TRBV11-2 and TRBJ2-7, with 9 bases that match TRBD1. The ends lost 1 base at V and 0 bases at J; junction bases unmatched: 10. The CDR3 totals 18 residues. Germline CDR1 reads SGHAT; CDR2 reads FQNNGV. The CDR3 here is CASSLGEPGQGGSYEQYF. The CDR3 DNA follows: TGTGCCAGCAGCTTAGGAGAACCGGGACAGGGTGGCTCCTACGAGCAGTACTTC.

This chain uses TRBV28 with TRBJ2-5; 9 positions match TRBD1. There are 14 residues in the CDR3. Germline lookup yields CDR1 MDHEN and CDR2 SYDVKM. V was clipped by 6 bases and J by 5 bases; unmatched bases: 7. The CDR3 DNA follows: TGTGCCAGCAGGAGACAGGGGGGTGGGGAGACCCAGTACTTC. Translating gives CASRRQGGGETQYF.

The V and J genes are TRBV28 and TRBJ1-2; weak D call: TRBD1 (5 bases). Trimming took off 8 bases at V and 8 bases at J, with 15 bases between the two ends. The CDR3 consists of 12 residues. Germline V CDR1 and CDR2: MDHEN, SYDVKM. The CDR3 loop is CASAWGGRGYTF. CDR3 sequence (DNA): TGTGCCAGCGCGTGGGGCGGACGGGGCTACACCTTC.

The chain carries TRBV15 and TRBJ1-2; weak D call: TRBD1 (6 bases). V lost 0 bases and J 6 bases, leaving 14 bases between the germline ends. The CDR3 covers 15 residues. Looked up from germline, CDR1 is LNHNV and CDR2 is YYDKDF (reference sequence). The CDR3 nucleotides read TGTGCCACCAGCAGAGATCGGGGACATAGAAATGGCTACACCTTC. This gives the protein CATSRDRGHRNGYTF.

V gene TRBV5-4 combines with J gene TRBJ2-1; TRBD2 is a possible D gene (5 bases). The CDR3 runs 13 residues. V shed 5 bases and J shed 5 bases, with 11 bases lying between them. CDR1 is SGHNT and CDR2 is YYREEE in the germline V gene (reference sequence). CDR3 nucleotides: TGTGCCAGCAGGCAAGGACTGAACAATGAGCAGTTCTTC. Amino acids: CASRQGLNNEQFF.

The V gene is TRBV30, the J gene TRBJ2-3; TRBD2 agrees at 8 bases. With V trimmed by 0 bases and J by 5 bases, 7 bases remained unmatched. CDR1 GTSNPN and CDR2 SVGIG come from the germline V gene (reference sequence). The CDR3 loop spans 15 amino acids. The CDR3 coding sequence is TGTGCCTGGAGTGTAGGAGCGGGAGTTTTAGATACGCAGTATTTT. Its translation: CAWSVGAGVLDTQYF.

The CDR3 reads CASSAMTVGEQYF. The CDR3 DNA is TGTGCCAGCAGCGCTATGACAGTAGGGGAGCAGTACTTC. This chain links TRBV7-9 with TRBJ2-7; a weak D match, TRBD1 (5 bases). V shed 5 bases and J shed 7 bases, with 15 bases lying between them. This CDR3 region has 13 residues. CDR1 is SEHNR, CDR2 FQNEAQ, per germline (reference sequence). The whole variable domain, filled in from reference TRBV7-9 and TRBJ2-7, reads DTGVSQNPRHKITKRGQNVTFRCDPISEHNRLYWYRQTLGQGPEFLTYFQNEAQLEKSRLLSDRFSAERPKGSFSTLEIQRTEQGDSAMYLCASSAMTVGEQYFGPGTRLTVT.

V usage is TRBV7-9 and J usage is TRBJ2-5, with D perhaps TRBD1 (5 bases). V was pared by 0 bases and J by 2 bases, with 10 bases between. Germline loops: CDR1 SEHNR, CDR2 FQNEAQ (reference sequence). This CDR3 comprises 15 residues. The CDR3, as DNA: TGTGCCAGCAGCTTAGCGGCAGGGCGGCAAGAGACCCAGTACTTC. Protein: CASSLAAGRQETQYF. The full variable domain, with the rest looked up from reference TRBV7-9 and TRBJ2-5, is DTGVSQNPRHKITKRGQNVTFRCDPISEHNRLYWYRQTLGQGPEFLTYFQNEAQLEKSRLLSDRFSAERPKGSFSTLEIQRTEQGDSAMYLCASSLAAGRQETQYFGPGTRLLVL.

This chain connects TRBV27 to TRBJ2-5, with D perhaps matching TRBD1 (6 bases). Deletions cut 4 bases from V and 4 bases from J, with 10 bases between. The CDR3 contains 13 residues. Per germline, CDR1 MNHEY and CDR2 SMNVEV (reference sequence). The CDR3 DNA reads TGTGCCAGCAGTTCGGGACATAGAGAGACCCAGTACTTC. It specifies CASSSGHRETQYF.

The rearrangement joins TRBV6-2 or TRBV6-3 to TRBJ1-1; unclear D gene. Trimming left V 4 bases short and J 4 bases short, with 10 bases between. Germline V gene sequence: CDR1 MNHEY, CDR2 SVGEGT. The CDR3 covers 13 residues. DNA for the CDR3: TGTGCCAGCAGTTCGCGGTTTGGCACTGAAGCTTTCTTT. The encoded protein is CASSSRFGTEAFF.